Following are 28 T cell receptor beta chains from one sample sequenced in a study of blood T cells in healthy people across ages. Primed by a sample-barcoded 5' primer and a J-beta primer mix, a second PCR proceeded for about 7 to 11 cycles. One entry per CDR3 protein, called by TCRdb with MiXCR from the 5' RACE reads. The sample lists roughly 680,000 distinct CDR3 sequences; roughly half were seen once. The sequenced material came from blood. These receptors came from a woman at least 80 years old in good health.

This clonotype was seen at least ten times. V gene TRBV2 combines with J gene TRBJ1-5; 7 nucleotides agree with TRBD1. V lost 1 base and J lost 7; bases outside the gene matches: 4. This CDR3 is 14 amino acids long. Germline lookup yields CDR1 SNHLY and CDR2 FYNNEI. CDR3 loop: CASSEGQGEQPQHF. In DNA, the CDR3 is TGTGCCAGCAGTGAAGGACAGGGCGAACAGCCCCAGCATTTT. The variable domain in full, completed from reference TRBV2 and TRBJ1-5, reads EPEVTQTPSHQVTQMGQEVILRCVPISNHLYFYWYRQILGQKVEFLVSFYNNEISEKSEIFDDQFSVERPDGSNFTLKIRSTKLEDSAMYFCASSEGQGEQPQHFGDGTRLSIL.

This chain links TRBV5-1 with TRBJ1-1; D remains unclear. The CDR3 is 17 amino acids. V was pared by 0 bases and J by 0 bases, with 15 bases between. Germline loops: CDR1 SGHRS, CDR2 YFSETQ. CDR3 in DNA: TGCGCCAGCAGCTTGGTGGGAAACGGGATCATGAACACTGAAGCTTTCTTT. Its protein is CASSLVGNGIMNTEAFF.

The V and J genes are TRBV6-5 and TRBJ2-5; 10 nucleotides agree with TRBD1. The DNA end is more similar to TRBJ2-7, so the J call may be wrong. This CDR3 has 14 amino acids. Germline loops: CDR1 MNHEY, CDR2 SVGAGI. The CDR3 loop is CASSIRDRGGEQYF. In nucleotides, the CDR3 is TGTGCCAGCAGTATTCGGGACAGGGGAGGCGAGCAGTACTTC.

Ten or more counts support this clonotype. The chain uses TRBV30 and TRBJ2-5, with a weak D call TRBD2 (6 bases). V dropped 0 bases and J dropped 3 bases, with 14 bases sitting between them. Germline V gene data show CDR1 as GTSNPN and CDR2 as SVGIG (reference sequence). The CDR3 has 15 residues. CDR3 amino acids: CAWSVRGVRKETQYF. The CDR3 DNA follows: TGTGCCTGGAGTGTACGCGGGGTACGGAAAGAGACCCAGTACTTC.

This chain links TRBV15 with TRBJ1-6; D uncertain. CDR1 and CDR2 (germline): LNHNV, YYDKDF (reference sequence). With 0 bases removed from V and 8 bases from J, the gap between germline ends came to 11 bases. This CDR3 comprises 15 residues. The CDR3 sequence: CATSRETGADSPLHF. The CDR3 DNA is TGTGCCACCAGCAGAGAAACGGGAGCGGATTCACCCCTCCACTTT.

The chain carries TRBV7-6 and TRBJ1-1; no reliable D call. CDR3 length: 16 residues. Trimming stripped 5 bases from V and 0 bases from J, with 16 bases between. Germline V CDR1 and CDR2: SGHVS, FNYEAQ. The CDR3, as DNA: TGTGCCAGCAGCCCGCAGGTCTCTACTATGAACACTGAAGCTTTCTTT. Translating it yields CASSPQVSTMNTEAFF.

This clonotype is a singleton in its sample. This chain joins TRBV15 and TRBJ2-5; no clear D gene. CDR3 length equals 14 residues. Germline CDR1 and CDR2: LNHNV and YYDKDF (reference sequence). V gave up 0 bases and J gave up 1 base, with 6 bases separating them. The CDR3 spells CATSRDLFQETQYF. The CDR3 bases are TGTGCCACCAGCAGAGATCTGTTCCAAGAGACCCAGTACTTC.

This sequence joins TRBV12-3 or TRBV12-4 and TRBJ2-7, with D perhaps matching TRBD2 (6 bases). The CDR3 is 15 amino acids. V lost 6 bases, J lost 7 bases, and 22 bases lay in between. CDR3 bases: TGTGCCAGCAGCCCCCTTGGGGGGTACCTTTGGGAGCAGTACTTC. As protein: CASSPLGGYLWEQYF.

The chain joins TRBV7-9 to TRBJ1-2; 9 bases agree with TRBD1. Germline CDR1 SEHNR, CDR2 FQNEAQ (reference sequence). The CDR3 contains 16 residues. With V trimmed by 4 bases and J by 8 bases, 14 bases remained unmatched. The CDR3 protein is CASSSTGTGYIGGYTF. The CDR3 nucleotides are TGTGCCAGCAGCTCGACCGGGACAGGGTATATCGGGGGCTACACCTTC.

The chain is built from TRBV3-1 and TRBJ1-4; D is unresolved. The germline V gene encodes CDR1 LGHDT and CDR2 YNNKEL (reference sequence). This CDR3 region has 17 residues. The V gene lost 6 bases and the J gene lost 5 bases, with 22 bases spanning the gap. CDR3 bases: TGTGCCAGCAGAACTGGGAGGGTCGGCAGAGCAAATGAAAAACTGTTTTTT. Protein: CASRTGRVGRANEKLFF.

This clonotype was counted only a few times. A single base separates this from a much larger clone, so it may be a read error. This chain links TRBV20-1 with TRBJ2-7, with a weak D call TRBD2 (5 bases). Germline V CDR1 and CDR2: DFQATT, SNEGSKA (reference sequence). This CDR3 region has 12 residues. V lost 3 bases and J 7 bases, leaving 13 bases between the germline ends. The CDR3 DNA reads as TGCAGTGCTAGCCGGGAATACAATGAGCAGTACTTC. Residues: CSASREYNEQYF.

This clonotype was seen repeatedly, ten times or more. The V and J genes are TRBV29-1 and TRBJ1-2, with D possibly TRBD1 on 6 matching bases. The CDR3 sequence is 11 residues long. The V gene's germline CDR1 is SQVTM and CDR2 ANQGSEA. CDR3: CSLGQIYGYTF. The DNA of the CDR3 is TGCAGTCTCGGACAGATCTATGGCTACACCTTC.

This clonotype was observed a few times. The CDR3 DNA follows: TGTGCCAGCAGCTTGAGACAGGGGCATCGCCAAGAGACCCAGTACTTC. It encodes CASSLRQGHRQETQYF. The chain carries TRBV21-1 and TRBJ2-5; the DNA was not used to check the table's D call, TRBD1. TRBV21-1 is described as a pseudogene. The CDR3 sequence is 16 residues long.

The V and J genes are TRBV4-3 and TRBJ1-4, with D possibly being TRBD1 (5 bases). Per germline, CDR1 LGHNA and CDR2 YSLEER. The CDR3 length is 14 residues. V dropped 7 bases and J dropped 8 bases, with 17 bases sitting between them. CDR3 nucleotide sequence: TGCGCCAGCACCAGGGACGTCTCTCAGGAAAAACTGTTTTTT. This encodes CASTRDVSQEKLFF.

This chain uses TRBV29-1 with TRBJ2-7; D not certain. The V end was cut by 2 bases, the J end by 2 bases, with 7 bases between. The CDR3 covers 12 residues. Germline-derived CDR1 and CDR2 are SQVTM and ANQGSEA. This CDR3 is CSVEQAPYEQYF. The CDR3 coding sequence is TGCAGCGTTGAACAGGCTCCCTACGAGCAGTACTTC.

This clonotype has a count of ten or more. J is TRBJ2-3 and V is TRBV27; TRBD2 matches at 13 bases. The CDR3 covers 18 residues. Germline CDR1 reads MNHEY; CDR2 reads SMNVEV (reference sequence). Trimming at V came to 5 bases and at J to 4 bases, leaving 12 bases not matched to a gene. The CDR3 coding sequence is TGTGCCAGCAGTCCGCGGACTAGCGGGAGAGGGAGAGCAGATACGCAGTATTTT. This sequence encodes CASSPRTSGRGRADTQYF.

This chain's CDR3 is CASSLRQGLYNEQFF. For the CDR3, the DNA is TGTGCCAGCAGTTTAAGGCAGGGCCTTTACAATGAGCAGTTCTTC. The chain links TRBV27 to TRBJ2-1; D might be TRBD1 (5 bases). The CDR3 is 15 amino acids. Germline V gene data show CDR1 as MNHEY and CDR2 as SMNVEV (reference sequence). Trimming shortened V by 2 bases and J by 4 bases, and 12 bases separated the two germline ends.

This clonotype has only one observation. This may stem from a read error, because a much larger clone lies one nucleotide away. The J gene is TRBJ2-5, the V gene TRBV5-6; D call uncertain. V lost 2 bases, J lost 11 bases, and 13 bases lay in between. Germline V gene data show CDR1 as SGHDT and CDR2 as YYEEEE. This CDR3 has 12 residues. The CDR3 protein is CASSLAFNEQYF. The CDR3 nucleotides read TGTGCCAGCAGCTTAGCTTTCAATGAGCAGTACTTC.

Details on this clonotype: This clone may be a read error of a much larger clone one base away. The chain carries TRBV29-1 and TRBJ1-1; no definite D call. The germline CDR1 and CDR2 sequences are SQVTM and ANQGSEA. The CDR3 totals 10 residues. Deletions cut 7 bases from V and 5 bases from J, with 8 bases between. CDR3 sequence (DNA): TGCAGCGGGCAGGAGACTGAAGCTTTCTTT. Its protein is CSGQETEAFF.

This clonotype was seen many times. The chain combines TRBV20-1 with TRBJ2-5; 7 bases are shared with TRBD1. Germline V gene data show CDR1 as DFQATT and CDR2 as SNEGSKA (reference sequence). Trimming at V came to 4 bases and at J to 4 bases, leaving 6 bases not matched to a gene. There are 13 residues in the CDR3. CDR3 in DNA: TGCAGTGCTAAGGGACAGTTGGGAGAGACCCAGTACTTC. It codes for CSAKGQLGETQYF.

The chain joins TRBV7-2 to TRBJ2-1; unclear D gene. The end of the DNA is better explained by TRBJ2-7, so the J call may be wrong. The CDR3 has 13 residues. Per germline, CDR1 SGHTA and CDR2 FQGNSA. This CDR3 is CASSRVFSNEQYF. CDR3 bases: TGTGCCAGCAGCAGGGTATTCAGCAATGAGCAGTACTTC.

As concerns this clonotype: One junction end does not reproduce the germline sequence, and a read error may be involved. This chain joins TRBV5-1 and TRBJ2-2; tentative D call: TRBD2 (5 bases). The germline V gene encodes CDR1 SGHRS and CDR2 YFSETQ. The CDR3 totals 13 residues. CDR3 amino acids: CASSAGNTGELFF. The CDR3 region has the DNA TGTGCCAGCAGTGCGGGGAACACCGGGGAGCTGTTTTTT. The variable domain in full, completed from reference TRBV5-1 and TRBJ2-2, reads KAGVTQTPRYLIKTRGQQVTLSCSPISGHRSVSWYQQTPGQGLQFLFEYFSETQRNKGNFPGRFSGRQFSNSRSEMNVSTLELGDSALYLCASSAGNTGELFFGEGSRLTVL.

For this clonotype: A read error may explain this, as a much larger clone is one base away. V gene TRBV12-3 or TRBV12-4 combines with J gene TRBJ1-2; the D is unclear. V lost 6 bases and J lost 8, with 10 bases in between. The CDR3 totals 11 residues. The CDR3 nucleotides read TGTGCCAGCAGGGAGGGATCCGGCTACACCTTC. Its protein product is CASREGSGYTF.

This clonotype came up many times. The chain uses TRBV7-2 and TRBJ2-3; tentatively, D is TRBD1 (6 bases). Trimming stripped 1 base from V and 3 bases from J, with 8 bases between. Per the germline V gene, CDR1 is SGHTA and CDR2 is FQGNSA. This CDR3 has 14 residues. In nucleotides, the CDR3 is TGTGCCAGCAGCTTAGGGACAGCGACAGATACGCAGTATTTT. Its protein product is CASSLGTATDTQYF.

The genes are TRBV3-1 and TRBJ2-2; 13 bases align to TRBD2. J was trimmed by 5 bases and V by 1 base; bases with no gene match: 4. Germline V lookup: CDR1 LGHDT, CDR2 YNNKEL (reference sequence). The CDR3 contains 17 residues. The CDR3 loop is CASSQGPTSGRTGELFF. For the CDR3, the DNA is TGTGCCAGCAGCCAAGGCCCGACTAGCGGGAGGACCGGGGAGCTGTTTTTT.

The rearrangement joins TRBV10-3 to TRBJ2-5; maybe TRBD1 (5 bases). This CDR3 is 12 amino acids long. The germline V gene encodes CDR1 ENHRY and CDR2 SYGVKD. V was shortened by 3 bases and J by 11 bases, with 13 bases between the two germline ends. CDR3 bases: TGTGCCATCAGTGACAGGGCGAATGAGCAGTACTTC. This sequence encodes CAISDRANEQYF.

The V and J genes are TRBV20-1 and TRBJ2-5; 9 nucleotides agree with TRBD2. V lost 6 bases, J lost 11 bases, and 16 bases stayed unmatched. This CDR3 contains 14 residues. Germline CDR1 and CDR2: DFQATT and SNEGSKA (reference sequence). CDR3 amino acids: CSATSSGIGDEQYF. CDR3 nucleotide sequence: TGCAGTGCAACTTCTAGCGGGATTGGCGATGAGCAGTACTTC.

This clonotype showed up many times. The V gene is TRBV12-3 or TRBV12-4, the J gene TRBJ2-7, with a tentative D call TRBD1 (8 bases). The CDR3 contains 16 residues. Trimming removed 2 bases at V and 4 bases at J, with 18 bases between. The chain's CDR3 is CASSLSGGQGRYEQYF. The CDR3 nucleotides read TGTGCCAGCAGTTTATCGGGAGGACAGGGTCGATACGAGCAGTACTTC.